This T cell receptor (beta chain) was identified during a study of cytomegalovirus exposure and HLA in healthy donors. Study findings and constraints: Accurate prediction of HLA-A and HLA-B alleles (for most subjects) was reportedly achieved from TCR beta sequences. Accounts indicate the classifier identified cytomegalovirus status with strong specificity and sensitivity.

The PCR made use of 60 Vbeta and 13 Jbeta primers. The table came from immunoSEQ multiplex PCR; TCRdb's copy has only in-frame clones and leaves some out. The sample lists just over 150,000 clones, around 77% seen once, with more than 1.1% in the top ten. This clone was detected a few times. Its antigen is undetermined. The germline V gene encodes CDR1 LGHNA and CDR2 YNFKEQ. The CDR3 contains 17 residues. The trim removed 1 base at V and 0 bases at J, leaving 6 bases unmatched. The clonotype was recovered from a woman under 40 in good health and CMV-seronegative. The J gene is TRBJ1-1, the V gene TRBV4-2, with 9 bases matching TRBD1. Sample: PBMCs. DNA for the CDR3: TGTGCCAGCAGCCAAGGGACAGGGGAGCGCATGAACACTGAAGCTTTCTTT. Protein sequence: CASSQGTGERMNTEAFF.